A single sample is the source of the 5 T cell receptor beta chains below, sequenced in a study of blood T cell repertoires in COVID-19. Sequencing was performed with immunoSEQ multiplex PCR; in TCRdb, only in-frame clones are kept and a portion is missing. The sample yields about 69,000 clones, approximately 75% seen once. Sequencing input: peripheral blood. Source of these receptors: a human donor in a cohort sampled during active COVID-19.

The chain employs TRBV6-6 and TRBJ2-3, with 12 bases identical to TRBD2. V was clipped by 4 bases and J by 2 bases; unmatched bases: 4. The CDR3 runs 16 residues. CDR1 is MNHNY, CDR2 SVGAGI, per germline (reference sequence). In DNA, the CDR3 is TGTGCCAGCAGTTTCAGACTAGCGGGGGACACAGATACGCAGTATTTT. Translating it yields CASSFRLAGDTDTQYF.

The chain recombines TRBV11-2 with TRBJ2-5, with D unclear. This CDR3 spans 14 amino acids. Trimming took 1 base from V and 4 from J, leaving 10 bases between them. CDR1 is SGHAT, CDR2 FQNNGV, per germline. This CDR3 reads CASSLVAGRETQYF. CDR3 sequence (DNA): TGTGCCAGCAGCTTAGTGGCAGGAAGAGAGACCCAGTACTTC.

The rearrangement links TRBV4-2 to TRBJ2-5; no firm D call. With 1 base removed from V and 4 bases from J, the gap between germline ends came to 7 bases. Germline V gene sequence: CDR1 LGHNA, CDR2 YNFKEQ. The CDR3 spans 13 residues. CDR3 amino acids: CASSQVRGETQYF. CDR3 DNA: TGTGCCAGCAGCCAAGTTCGAGGAGAGACCCAGTACTTC.

This clone was observed a single time. The chain employs TRBV2 and TRBJ1-2, with 8 positions matching TRBD1. The V gene's germline CDR1 is SNHLY and CDR2 FYNNEI. The CDR3 is made up of 12 amino acids. Trimming took 8 bases from V and 6 from J; bases not matched to a gene: 5. The CDR3 DNA follows: TGTGCCAGCTGGACAGGGAAGGATGGCTACACCTTC. It codes for CASWTGKDGYTF.

The chain combines TRBV18 with TRBJ2-2; D might be TRBD2 (5 bases). Germline V gene data show CDR1 as KGHSH and CDR2 as LQKENI. V shed 4 bases and J shed 0 bases, with 9 bases lying between them. The CDR3 consists of 15 residues. The CDR3 DNA sequence: TGTGCCAGCTCACTAGGAGGACCGAACACCGGGGAGCTGTTTTTT. Its protein product is CASSLGGPNTGELFF.